This TCR beta chain is drawn from a study of blood T cells in healthy people across ages. Study-wide points: Diversity was higher, and naive CD4+ cells more numerous, in long-lived donors than in aged donors. Estimates of total diversity, which came from one million sequenced T cells, were considered to be underestimates. Donor CMV status, an unknown factor, possibly confounded changes in expanded clonotypes.

The table lists this clonotype with a few counts. Its antigen is not identified. CDR3 length equals 16 residues. The V end was cut by 0 bases, the J end by 2 bases, with 13 bases between. CDR1 and CDR2 (germline): MGHRA, YSYEKL. Extraction yielded at least 5 micrograms of total RNA per sample. Together with a sample-barcoded 5' primer, a J-beta primer mix was included in a second PCR lasting about 7 to 11 cycles. One entry per CDR3 protein results from TCRdb running MiXCR on the 5' RACE reads. The table includes some 900,000 distinct CDR3 sequences, around 48% detected once. The TCR comes from a man aged 25 to 45 in good health. J is TRBJ2-5 and V is TRBV4-1, with a tentative D call TRBD2 (6 bases). Sequencing input: blood. CDR3 in DNA: TGCGCCAGCAGCCAAGATACGGGGGACGGTCAAGAGACCCAGTACTTC. This sequence encodes CASSQDTGDGQETQYF.